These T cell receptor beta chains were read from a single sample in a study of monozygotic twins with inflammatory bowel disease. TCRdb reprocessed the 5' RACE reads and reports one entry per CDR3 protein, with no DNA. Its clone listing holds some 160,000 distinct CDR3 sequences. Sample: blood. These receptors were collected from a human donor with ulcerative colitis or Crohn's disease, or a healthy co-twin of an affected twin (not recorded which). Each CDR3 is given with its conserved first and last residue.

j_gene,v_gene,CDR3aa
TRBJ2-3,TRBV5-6,CASSLMGGSTDTQYF
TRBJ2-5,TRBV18,CASSPLRGPRETQYF
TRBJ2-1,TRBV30,CAWAFWGLGSYNEQFF
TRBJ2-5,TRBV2,CASIGRGAETQYF
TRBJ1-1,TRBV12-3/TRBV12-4,CASRKDSPEAFF
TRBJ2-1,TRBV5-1,CASSLSLGYNEQFF
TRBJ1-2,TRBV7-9,CASSLDRASGENYGYTF
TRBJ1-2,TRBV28,CASSPPTGLGGYTF
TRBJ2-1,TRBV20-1,CSARGRGVNEQFF
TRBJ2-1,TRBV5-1,CASSFSGGRYNEQFF
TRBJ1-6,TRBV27,CACATHAANSPLHF
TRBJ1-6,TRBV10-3,CAISERPEGQTNSPLHF
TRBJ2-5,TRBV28,CASSFLAGDRETQYF
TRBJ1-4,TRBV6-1,CASSPAPGGEKLFF
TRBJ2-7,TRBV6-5,CASTQTGNYEQYF
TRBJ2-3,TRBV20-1,CSAPSTMNTDTQYF
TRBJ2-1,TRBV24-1,CATSDFTSGRSNEQFF
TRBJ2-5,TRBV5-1,CASRASRGYQETQYF
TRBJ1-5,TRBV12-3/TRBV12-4,CASSQGQGRNQPQHF
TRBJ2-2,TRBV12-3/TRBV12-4,CASSGGIGELFF
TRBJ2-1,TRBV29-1,CSVEDPHEQFF
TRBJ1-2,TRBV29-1,CSVIQGASGYTF
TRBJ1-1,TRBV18,CASSPTEKPGSTEAFF
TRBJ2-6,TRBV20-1,CSAREIVSSGANVLTF
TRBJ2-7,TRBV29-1,CSVVEPGQFVYEQYF
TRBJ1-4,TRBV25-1,CASSEAGTHYEKLFF
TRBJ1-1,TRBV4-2,CASSQSGTGLLNTEAFF
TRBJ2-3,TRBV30,CAWSVLGGGVTDTQYF